Below, 21 T cell receptor beta chains from the same sample are listed, as sequenced in a study of vaccination and CD4 T cells after COVID-19. No antigen has been identified for these receptors. Cultured CD4+ T cells had their DNA profiled by the Oncomine TCR Beta short-read assay. TCRdb called the PCR reads again in MiXCR, with one record for every CDR3 protein. Of about 12,000 distinct CDR3 sequences listed, approximately 81% were seen once; the top ten hold about 8.1%. Noted treatment: roughly 10-day PBMC culture with coronavirus spike peptide pools or control peptides (ViraFEST assay). The sequenced sample was CD4+ T cells from blood, cultured in vitro, obtained after SARS-CoV-2 vaccination. These receptors all come from a human donor who received a COVID-19 vaccine.

In its sample, this clonotype was seen once. The chain employs TRBV6-1 and TRBJ1-2, with D maybe TRBD1 (5 bases). CDR3 size: 14 residues. V lost 1 base and J lost 6, with 12 bases in between. The V gene's germline CDR1 is MNHNS and CDR2 SASEGT. The CDR3 region is CASSEGRQGNGYTF. The CDR3 DNA sequence: TGTGCCAGCAGTGAAGGGCGTCAGGGAAATGGCTACACCTTC.

The DNA for the CDR3 is TGTGCCAGCACTCTGGCAGGGGACAATCAGCCCCAGCATTTT. Residues: CASTLAGDNQPQHF. The chain couples TRBV12-3 or TRBV12-4 to TRBJ1-5; maybe TRBD1 (6 bases). The CDR3 has 14 residues. The V end lost 7 bases, the J end lost 3 bases, and 13 bases lay between the germline ends.

V gene TRBV7-2 combines with J gene TRBJ2-5; the match to TRBD2 covers 16 bases. The CDR3 has 16 residues. Germline CDR1 reads SGHTA; CDR2 reads FQGNSA. Germline trimming cut 5 bases from V and 2 bases from J; bases unmatched to any gene: 2. CDR3 region: CASSPGLAGGQETQYF. Written as DNA, the CDR3 is TGTGCCAGCAGCCCGGGACTAGCGGGGGGGCAAGAGACCCAGTACTTC.

This CDR3 is CSARMSGAQYF. Here the CDR3 DNA reads TGCAGTGCTAGGATGAGCGGGGCCCAGTACTTC. The chain has TRBV20-1 and TRBJ2-5, with 7 bases matching TRBD2. This CDR3 comprises 11 residues. Trimming took 3 bases from V and 9 from J; bases not matched to a gene: 4. The V gene's germline CDR1 is DFQATT and CDR2 SNEGSKA (reference sequence).

V and J are TRBV23-1 and TRBJ1-6; maybe TRBD1 (6 bases). TRBV23-1 is labeled an ORF, and its function is uncertain. The ends were cut back, 7 bases at V and 8 bases at J, with 18 bases in the middle. CDR3 length: 15 amino acids. The CDR3 here is CASNPGVCSDSPLHF. The CDR3 DNA reads TGCGCCAGCAACCCAGGGGTCTGCTCTGATTCACCCCTCCACTTT.

The J gene is TRBJ2-5, the V gene TRBV7-6; maybe TRBD2 (5 bases). Germline-derived CDR1 and CDR2 are SGHVS and FNYEAQ. CDR3 size: 12 residues. The V end was cut by 3 bases, the J end by 5 bases, with 7 bases between. The CDR3 region has the DNA TGTGCCAGCAGCTTTCAGCGGGAGACCCAGTACTTC. Translating it yields CASSFQRETQYF. Combining the CDR3 with reference TRBV7-6 and TRBJ2-5 gives the whole variable domain GAGVSQSPRYKVTKRGQDVALRCDPISGHVSLYWYRQALGQGPEFLTYFNYEAQQDKSGLPNDRFSAERPEGSISTLTIQRTEQRDSAMYRCASSFQRETQYFGPGTRLLVL.

This clonotype was detected once. The chain carries TRBV27 and TRBJ1-5, with TRBD1 matching over 7 bases. Germline V gives CDR1 MNHEY, CDR2 SMNVEV (reference sequence). This CDR3 is 15 amino acids long. V trimming: 5 bases; J trimming: 3 bases; junction bases outside the gene matches: 7. CDR3 protein: CASSLGTAYNQPQHF. CDR3 nucleotides: TGTGCCAGCAGTCTCGGGACAGCATACAATCAGCCCCAGCATTTT.

This chain links TRBV19 with TRBJ1-2, with TRBD1 matching 8 bases. With 6 bases clipped from V and 7 bases from J, the junction kept 7 bases outside the gene matches. CDR1 and CDR2 from the germline V gene are LNHDA and SQIVND (reference sequence). CDR3 length: 13 amino acids. In DNA, the CDR3 is TGTGCCAGTAGATCAACAGGGGGAGGTGGCTACACCTTC. This sequence encodes CASRSTGGGGYTF.

This clonotype has more than one count but fewer than ten. The chain uses TRBV20-1 and TRBJ1-6, with TRBD1 as a possible D gene (6 bases). The ends were cut back, 2 bases at V and 2 bases at J, with 16 bases in the middle. The CDR3 has 17 amino acids. Germline assignment: CDR1 DFQATT and CDR2 SNEGSKA (reference sequence). The CDR3 coding sequence is TGCAGTGCTAGACCCAACCAGGGGCGCACCTATAATTCACCCCTCCACTTT. It translates to CSARPNQGRTYNSPLHF.

The J gene is TRBJ2-5, the V gene TRBV7-8; TRBD1 matches 7 bases. The V segment lost 5 bases and the J segment 4 bases; nucleotides outside the gene matches: 7. Per germline, CDR1 SGHVS and CDR2 FQNEAQ. The CDR3 sequence is 14 residues long. The DNA for the CDR3 is TGTGCCAGCAGCAACAGGGGTGGTCTAGAGACCCAGTACTTC. Its protein product is CASSNRGGLETQYF.

The DNA for the CDR3 is TGTGCCAGCAGTGAAGGGGGCTTGTTTGGGGTTAGCACAGATACGCAGTATTTT. Translated: CASSEGGLFGVSTDTQYF. This chain links TRBV2 with TRBJ2-3; D perhaps matches TRBD1 (5 bases). The germline V gene encodes CDR1 SNHLY and CDR2 FYNNEI. This CDR3 has 18 residues. V lost 1 base and J 0 bases, leaving 17 bases between the germline ends.

The V and J genes are TRBV7-8 and TRBJ2-7; 12 bases align to TRBD2. The trim removed 2 bases at V and 3 bases at J, leaving 14 bases unmatched. The germline gives CDR1 SGHVS, CDR2 FQNEAQ. The CDR3 contains 19 residues. The CDR3 region has the DNA TGTGCCAGCAGCTTAAACGGTATCTCTAGCGGGGGGGAACTCTACGAGCAGTACTTC. This sequence encodes CASSLNGISSGGELYEQYF.

This clonotype turned up a few times. The chain uses TRBV20-1 and TRBJ2-7, with 13 bases matching TRBD2. V lost 0 bases and J lost 4; bases outside the gene matches: 6. The germline V gene encodes CDR1 DFQATT and CDR2 SNEGSKA (reference sequence). This CDR3 region has 16 residues. The CDR3 DNA follows: TGCAGTGCTAGAGATCAGGGACTAGCGGGGCCATACGAGCAGTACTTC. Residues: CSARDQGLAGPYEQYF.

V usage is TRBV20-1 and J usage is TRBJ2-5; TRBD2 is a possible D gene (5 bases). V dropped 1 base and J dropped 2 bases, with 17 bases sitting between them. The CDR3 covers 16 residues. Germline V CDR1 and CDR2: DFQATT, SNEGSKA (reference sequence). DNA for the CDR3: TGCAGTGCTAGAGTTTACGGGGATTCTTCACAAGAGACCCAGTACTTC. Translated: CSARVYGDSSQETQYF.

This clonotype appeared a few times. The gene calls are TRBV30 and TRBJ1-5, with TRBD1 matching over 10 bases. J gave up 7 bases and V 5 bases, and 11 bases lay outside the gene matches. This CDR3 comprises 15 residues. From germline, CDR1 is GTSNPN and CDR2 SVGIG (reference sequence). The CDR3 is CAWRPTDRGLQPQHF. The CDR3 DNA reads TGTGCCTGGCGACCCACAGACAGGGGGCTACAGCCCCAGCATTTT.

The chain links TRBV4-2 to TRBJ1-1; 8 bases map to TRBD1. This CDR3 contains 14 residues. J lost 5 bases, V lost 4 bases, and 6 bases had no gene match. The germline V gene encodes CDR1 LGHNA and CDR2 YNFKEQ. CDR3 sequence: CASSPFRGLTEAFF. DNA for the CDR3: TGTGCCAGCAGCCCGTTCAGGGGGCTTACTGAAGCTTTCTTT.

V is TRBV5-1 and J is TRBJ2-3; D gene unclear. The CDR3 loop spans 15 amino acids. The V end was cut by 0 bases, the J end by 1 base, with 9 bases between. Looked up from germline, CDR1 is SGHRS and CDR2 is YFSETQ. In nucleotides, the CDR3 is TGCGCCAGCAGCTTGGAAGGTTCGGGCACAGATACGCAGTATTTT. Translation gives CASSLEGSGTDTQYF.

The sample holds one count of this clonotype. This chain joins TRBV7-8 and TRBJ2-7; 7 nucleotides agree with TRBD2. J lost 6 bases, V lost 1 base, and 9 bases had no gene match. CDR1 and CDR2 (germline): SGHVS, FQNEAQ. CDR3 size: 15 residues. The CDR3 region has the DNA TGTGCCAGCAGCTTAGAAACGGGGGGTCCACCCGAGCAGTACTTC. This sequence encodes CASSLETGGPPEQYF.

This chain connects TRBV24-1 to TRBJ1-5; 7 bases match TRBD1. Germline CDR1 reads KGHDR; CDR2 reads SFDVKD. Unmatched junction bases numbered 8, after V lost 4 bases and J lost 9 bases. There are 14 residues in the CDR3. The CDR3: CATSDGDRALPQHF. The CDR3 DNA reads TGTGCCACCAGTGACGGTGACAGGGCCTTGCCCCAGCATTTT.

CDR3 DNA sequence: TGTGCCAGCAGCAACAGTGTTAGCAATCAGCCCCAGCATTTT. Translation: CASSNSVSNQPQHF. V gene TRBV21-1 combines with J gene TRBJ1-5. TRBV21-1 is marked as a pseudogene. CDR3 length equals 14 residues.

The chain combines TRBV21-1 with TRBJ1-5. TRBV21-1 is a documented pseudogene. CDR3 size: 19 residues. This chain's CDR3 is CASSKGRGGGLRSNQPQHF. Written as DNA, the CDR3 is TGTGCCAGCAGCAAAGGACGGGGGGGAGGATTAAGAAGCAATCAGCCCCAGCATTTT.